The subject of this entry is one T cell receptor (beta chain). The antigen remains undetermined. TCR beta VDJ and CDR3 were profiled, and genomic DNA was the template. One entry per CDR3 protein, called by TCRdb with MiXCR from the reads. The sample records tens of thousands of distinct CDR3 sequences, approximately 70% being singletons. Those patients picked for sequencing had displayed CD8+CD57+ cell expansion on flow cytometry. No therapy was given to patients before blood sampling. The CDR3 runs 17 residues. With 5 bases clipped from V and 0 bases from J, the junction kept 13 bases outside the gene matches. Germline V gene lookup returns CDR1 SGHAT and CDR2 FQNNGV. These data are taken from a study of CD8+CD57+ T cells in acquired aplastic anemia. Across the whole study: Recorded DNA amounts for sorted CD4+ and CD8+ cells had an average of about 3 ug. Whole-study results and caveats: Overlap between patients and controls comprised about 30 CD8+ CDR3 sequences.

J is TRBJ2-7 and V is TRBV11-2; 7 bases map to TRBD2. Input material: sorted CD4+, CD8+, or CD8+CD57+ T cells (not recorded which) from PBMCs. This TCR was recovered from a human donor with aplastic anemia. CDR3 sequence reads: CASSDLRIGRTSYEQYF. The CDR3 region has the DNA TGTGCCAGCAGCGACTTGCGCATCGGGAGGACCTCCTACGAGCAGTACTTC.